Listed below are T cell receptor beta chains from one sample, sequenced in a study of blood T cell repertoires in COVID-19. Clones were read by immunoSEQ multiplex PCR, and TCRdb kept only the in-frame ones, dropping some. The sample lists over 200,000 clones; around 89% were seen once. The sample consisted of PBMCs or T cells enriched from blood (not recorded which). The source is a woman aged 40 to 50 with acute COVID-19. CDR3s include the opening cysteine and the closing phenylalanine or tryptophan. The order of the fields is J gene, V gene, D gene, clone size, CDR3 protein, CDR3 DNA. D genes are given only for firm matches. Some rows have no size entry. The others give once, few or many, or a class for an expanded clone.

TRBJ1-6	TRBV6-1	TRBD1	many	CASSEGTGNSPLHF	TGTGCCAGCAGTGAGGGGACAGGGAATTCACCCCTCCACTTT
TRBJ1-5	TRBV7-2	NA	NA	CASSLTENQPQHF	TGTGCCAGCAGCTTAACTGAGAATCAGCCCCAGCATTTT
TRBJ2-1	TRBV5-4	TRBD1	NA	CASSSRDSHNEQFF	TGTGCCAGCAGCTCCCGGGACAGCCACAATGAGCAGTTCTTC
TRBJ1-2	TRBV21-1	NA	NA	CASIGSKSYGSGYTF	TGTGCCAGCATTGGCAGTAAATCCTATGGTAGCGGCTACACCTTC
TRBJ2-3	TRBV5-4	TRBD2	NA	CASSSRTSGRTPDTQYF	TGTGCCAGCAGCTCCAGGACTAGCGGGAGAACACCAGATACGCAGTATTTT
TRBJ2-5	TRBV5-1	TRBD1	NA	CASSKADRVLAQETQYF	TGCGCCAGCAGCAAGGCGGACAGGGTATTGGCACAAGAGACCCAGTACTTC
TRBJ1-4	TRBV10-3	TRBD1	NA	CAISAGGQPNEKLFF	TGTGCCATCAGTGCAGGGGGACAGCCTAATGAAAAACTGTTTTTT
TRBJ1-2	TRBV10-1	NA	NA	CASSAKVGYGYTF	TGCGCCAGCAGTGCTAAAGTTGGCTATGGCTACACCTTC
TRBJ2-5	TRBV7-2	TRBD1	NA	CASSGQGQETQYF	TGTGCCAGCAGCGGACAGGGGCAAGAGACCCAGTACTTC
TRBJ1-2	TRBV28	NA	once	CASSLGQVYGYTF	TGTGCCAGCAGTTTAGGGCAGGTCTATGGCTACACCTTC
TRBJ1-2	TRBV30	NA	NA	CACQQGTYGYTF	TGTGCCTGCCAACAGGGAACCTATGGCTACACCTTC
TRBJ1-2	TRBV12-5	NA	NA	CASAPQVQVGYTF	TGTGCTAGTGCCCCGCAGGTCCAGGTGGGCTACACCTTC
TRBJ2-3	TRBV21-1	NA	NA	CASSGITTAQGEADTQYF	TGTGCCAGCAGCGGAATCACAACGGCACAGGGAGAGGCAGATACGCAGTATTTT
TRBJ1-1	TRBV28	TRBD1	once	CASSGTGTAHTEAFF	TGTGCCAGCAGTGGGACAGGGACGGCACACACTGAAGCTTTCTTT
TRBJ2-7	TRBV5-5	TRBD1	NA	CASSFLTGGYEQYF	TGTGCCAGCAGCTTTCTAACAGGGGGCTACGAGCAGTACTTC
TRBJ2-3	TRBV4-1	NA	once	CASSPTFTGSRTDTQYF	TGCGCCAGCAGCCCCACCTTTACAGGGTCCAGGACAGATACGCAGTATTTT
TRBJ1-1	TRBV24-1	NA	NA	CATSDAGGTTEAFF	TGTGCCACCAGTGATGCCGGGGGTACCACTGAAGCTTTCTTT
TRBJ1-4	TRBV4-2	NA	few	CASSQISRGYTEKLFF	TGTGCCAGCAGCCAAATTTCGCGCGGGTATACTGAAAAACTGTTTTTT
TRBJ1-3	TRBV3-1/TRBV3-2	NA	NA	CASSLRGTGNTIYF	TGTGCCAGCAGCCTGCGGGGGACTGGAAACACCATATATTTT
TRBJ1-1	TRBV4-3	TRBD1	NA	CASSLGTGTNTEAFF	TGCGCCAGCAGCCTCGGGACAGGGACGAACACTGAAGCTTTCTTT
TRBJ1-1	TRBV7-9	TRBD1	NA	CASSSLDRGYTEAFF	TGTGCCAGCAGCTCGCTGGACAGGGGGTACACTGAAGCTTTCTTT
TRBJ1-5	TRBV28	NA	NA	CASSLSVLRGAISQPQHF	TGTGCCAGCAGTTTATCGGTGCTACGGGGGGCGATAAGTCAGCCCCAGCATTTT
TRBJ1-5	TRBV29-1	NA	once	CSVGRGRDQPQHF	TGCAGCGTTGGGAGGGGCCGGGATCAGCCCCAGCATTTT
TRBJ1-2	TRBV11-2	NA	NA	CASSLEQQHRGYTF	TGTGCCAGCAGCTTAGAACAGCAGCATCGGGGCTACACCTTC
TRBJ1-5	TRBV6-2/TRBV6-3	NA	few	CASSWHSNQPQHF	TGTGCCAGCAGTTGGCATAGCAATCAGCCCCAGCATTTT
TRBJ2-1	TRBV6-5	NA	NA	CASSYRLGGATNEQFF	TGTGCCAGCAGTTACCGCTTGGGGGGGGCGACCAATGAGCAGTTCTTC
TRBJ1-4	TRBV19	NA	NA	CASSIPLPGVGGNEKLFF	TGTGCCAGTAGTATCCCATTGCCGGGCGTGGGAGGAAATGAAAAACTGTTTTTT
TRBJ1-1	TRBV7-2	TRBD1	NA	CASSLKATGAGTEAFF	TGTGCCAGCAGCTTGAAGGCGACAGGGGCGGGCACTGAAGCTTTCTTT
TRBJ2-3	TRBV9	TRBD2	NA	CASSLLAGGTDTQYF	TGTGCCAGCTCCTTGCTAGCGGGTGGCACAGATACGCAGTATTTT
TRBJ1-6	TRBV5-6	NA	NA	CASSQGRTGSPLHF	TGTGCCAGCAGCCAGGGGAGAACGGGGTCACCCCTCCACTTT
TRBJ2-2	TRBV7-9	NA	NA	CASSREGVTGELFF	TGTGCCAGCAGCCGCGAGGGGGTCACCGGGGAGCTGTTTTTT
TRBJ1-2	TRBV4-2	NA	NA	CASSQATARYGYTF	TGTGCCAGCAGCCAAGCGACAGCCCGCTATGGCTACACCTTC
TRBJ1-1	TRBV4-1	NA	NA	CASSQEKVGAEAFF	TGCGCCAGCAGCCAAGAAAAAGTGGGCGCTGAAGCTTTCTTT
TRBJ2-2	TRBV20-1	NA	NA	CSASPSNTGELFF	TGCAGTGCTAGTCCCTCGAACACCGGGGAGCTGTTTTTT
TRBJ2-7	TRBV6-5	NA	NA	CASLFARGSPKEYF	NA
TRBJ2-7	TRBV5-5	TRBD1	NA	CASSITGTGGTYEQYF	TGTGCCAGCAGCATTACCGGGACAGGGGGGACCTACGAGCAGTACTTC
TRBJ1-3	TRBV23-1	NA	NA	CASTLPFTGTLAPDSGNTIYF	TGCGCCAGCACCCTACCTTTTACCGGGACACTCGCCCCAGACTCTGGAAACACCATATATTTT
TRBJ1-1	TRBV9	NA	NA	CASSPGGLDTEAFF	TGTGCCAGCAGCCCCGGGGGGTTGGACACTGAAGCTTTCTTT
TRBJ1-2	TRBV18	NA	NA	CASSGQSNYGYTF	TGTGCCAGCTCCGGACAGTCTAACTATGGCTACACCTTC
TRBJ1-4	TRBV27	TRBD1	NA	CASRASGGPNEKLFF	TGTGCCAGCAGAGCTTCAGGGGGGCCTAATGAAAAACTGTTTTTT
TRBJ2-1	TRBV5-6	NA	NA	CASSLAKNPIRNEQFF	TGTGCCAGCAGCTTGGCCAAGAACCCCATCCGGAATGAGCAGTTCTTC
TRBJ1-1	TRBV6-4	NA	NA	CASSLDTNTEAFF	TGTGCCAGCAGTCTCGACACCAACACTGAAGCTTTCTTT
TRBJ1-2	TRBV18	TRBD1	NA	CASSPTTGQGDYGYTF	TGTGCCAGCTCACCGACTACCGGACAGGGGGACTATGGCTACACCTTC
TRBJ2-4	TRBV5-1	TRBD2	few	CASSFSRGLANIQYF	TGCGCCAGCAGCTTCTCCCGAGGACTAGCGAACATTCAGTACTTC
TRBJ1-5	TRBV7-2	NA	NA	CASSLLGGGNQPQHF	TGTGCCAGCAGCTTATTGGGAGGGGGCAATCAGCCCCAGCATTTT
TRBJ2-3	TRBV6-2/TRBV6-3	NA	NA	CASSVPGGGADTQYF	TGTGCCAGCAGCGTCCCGGGGGGCGGTGCAGATACGCAGTATTTT
TRBJ1-2	TRBV6-5	NA	NA	CASSRFNYGYTF	TGTGCCAGCAGCCGGTTTAACTATGGCTACACCTTC
TRBJ2-5	TRBV11-2	TRBD2	NA	CASSLGGGETQYF	TGTGCCAGCAGCTTAGGGGGAGGGGAGACCCAGTACTTC
TRBJ1-2	TRBV6-2/TRBV6-3	NA	NA	CASSYRGGDGYTF	TGTGCCAGCAGTTACCGCGGGGGCGATGGCTACACCTTC
TRBJ1-6	TRBV4-3	TRBD1	NA	CASSQAETGKAPLHF	TGCGCCAGCAGCCAAGCGGAGACAGGGAAGGCACCCCTCCACTTT